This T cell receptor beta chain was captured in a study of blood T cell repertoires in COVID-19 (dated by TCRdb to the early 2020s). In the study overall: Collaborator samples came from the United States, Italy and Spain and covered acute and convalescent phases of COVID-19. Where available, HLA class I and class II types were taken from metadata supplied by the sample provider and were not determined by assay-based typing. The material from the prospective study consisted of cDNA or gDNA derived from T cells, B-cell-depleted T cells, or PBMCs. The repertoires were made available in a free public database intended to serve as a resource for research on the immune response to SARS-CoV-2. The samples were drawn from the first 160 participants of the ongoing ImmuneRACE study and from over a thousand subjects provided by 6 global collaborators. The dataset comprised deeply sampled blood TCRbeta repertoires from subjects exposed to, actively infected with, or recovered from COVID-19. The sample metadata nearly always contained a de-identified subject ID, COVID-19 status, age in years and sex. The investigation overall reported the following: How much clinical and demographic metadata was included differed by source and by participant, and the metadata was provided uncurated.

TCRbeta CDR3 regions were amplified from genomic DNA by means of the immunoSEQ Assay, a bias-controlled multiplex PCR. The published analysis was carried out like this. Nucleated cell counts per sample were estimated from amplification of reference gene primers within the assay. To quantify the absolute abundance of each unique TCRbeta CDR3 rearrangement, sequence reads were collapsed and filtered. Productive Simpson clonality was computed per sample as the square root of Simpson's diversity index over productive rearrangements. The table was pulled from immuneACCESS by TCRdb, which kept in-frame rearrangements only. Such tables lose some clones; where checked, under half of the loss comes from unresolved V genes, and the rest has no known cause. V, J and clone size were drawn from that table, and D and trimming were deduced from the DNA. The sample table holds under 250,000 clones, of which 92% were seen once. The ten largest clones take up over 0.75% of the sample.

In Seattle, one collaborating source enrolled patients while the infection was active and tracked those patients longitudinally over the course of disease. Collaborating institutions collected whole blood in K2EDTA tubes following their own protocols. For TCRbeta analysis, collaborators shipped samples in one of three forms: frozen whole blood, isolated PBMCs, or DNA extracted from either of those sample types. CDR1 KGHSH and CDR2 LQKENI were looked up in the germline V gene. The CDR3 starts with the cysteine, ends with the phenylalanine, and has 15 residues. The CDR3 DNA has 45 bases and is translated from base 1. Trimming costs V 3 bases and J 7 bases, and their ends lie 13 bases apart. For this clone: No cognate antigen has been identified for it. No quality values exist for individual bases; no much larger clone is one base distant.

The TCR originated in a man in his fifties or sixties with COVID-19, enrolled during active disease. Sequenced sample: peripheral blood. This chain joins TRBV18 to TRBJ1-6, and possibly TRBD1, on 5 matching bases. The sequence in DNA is TGTGCCAGCTCACCGGCGAGCAGGGCAAATTCACCCCTCCACTTT. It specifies CASSPASRANSPLHF.